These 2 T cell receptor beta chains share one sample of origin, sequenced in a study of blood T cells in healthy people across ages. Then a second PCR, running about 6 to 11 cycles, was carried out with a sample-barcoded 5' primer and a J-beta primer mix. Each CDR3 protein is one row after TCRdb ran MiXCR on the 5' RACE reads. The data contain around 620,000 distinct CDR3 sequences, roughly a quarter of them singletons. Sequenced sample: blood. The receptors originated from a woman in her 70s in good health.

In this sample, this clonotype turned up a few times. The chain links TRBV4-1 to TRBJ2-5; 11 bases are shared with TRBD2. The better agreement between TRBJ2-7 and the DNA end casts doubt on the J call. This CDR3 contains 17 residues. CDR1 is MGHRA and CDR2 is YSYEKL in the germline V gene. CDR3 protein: CASSQVVASGGTYEQYF. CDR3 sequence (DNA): TGCGCCAGCAGCCAAGTGGTGGCTAGCGGGGGGACCTACGAGCAGTACTTC.

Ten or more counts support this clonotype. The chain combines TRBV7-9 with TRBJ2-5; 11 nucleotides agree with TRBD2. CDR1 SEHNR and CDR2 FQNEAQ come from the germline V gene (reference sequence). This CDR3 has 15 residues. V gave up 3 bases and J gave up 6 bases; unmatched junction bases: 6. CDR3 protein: CASSFASGGQQTQYF. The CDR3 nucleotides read TGTGCCAGCAGCTTCGCTAGCGGGGGGCAGCAGACCCAGTACTTC.